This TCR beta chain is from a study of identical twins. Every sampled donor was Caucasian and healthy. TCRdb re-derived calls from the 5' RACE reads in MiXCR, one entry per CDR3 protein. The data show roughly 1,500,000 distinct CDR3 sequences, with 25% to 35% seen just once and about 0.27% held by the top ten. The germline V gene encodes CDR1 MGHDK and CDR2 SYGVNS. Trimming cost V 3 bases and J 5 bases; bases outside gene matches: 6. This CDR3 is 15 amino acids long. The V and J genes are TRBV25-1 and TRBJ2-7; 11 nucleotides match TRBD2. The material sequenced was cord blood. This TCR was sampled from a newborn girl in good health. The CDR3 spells CASSDRLAGGHEQYF. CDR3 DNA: TGTGCCAGCAGTGATCGGCTAGCGGGAGGCCACGAGCAGTACTTC.